Listed here are 24 T cell receptor beta chains from one sample, sequenced in a study of blood T cell repertoires in COVID-19. Assay: immunoSEQ multiplex PCR; the TCRdb copy retains only in-frame clones and omits some. The top ten clones hold 0.45% to 0.65% of a sample with about 150,000 clones, under 95% of them seen once. Sequencing input: peripheral blood. All receptors come from a man aged 45-65 years with acute or convalescent COVID-19.

The chain has TRBV12-5 and TRBJ2-2; 8 bases fit TRBD1. J lost 3 bases, V lost 1 base, and 4 bases had no gene match. CDR1 is LGHNT and CDR2 is FRNRAP in the germline V gene. This CDR3 is 16 amino acids long. In DNA form, the CDR3 reads TGTGCTAGTGGTTTGGGCGACAGGGGTTACACCGGGGAGCTGTTTTTT. Its protein product is CASGLGDRGYTGELFF. Variable domain in full (rest from reference TRBV12-5 and TRBJ2-2): DARVTQTPRHKVTEMGQEVTMRCQPILGHNTVFWYRQTMMQGLELLAYFRNRAPLDDSGMPKDRFSAEMPDATLATLKIQPSEPRDSAVYFCASGLGDRGYTGELFFGEGSRLTVL.

Remarks on this clone: Without the conserved terminal phenylalanine or tryptophan, this CDR3 likely stems from a read error. It is unclear where the CDR3 begins or ends on the DNA, so no DNA is shown, and the CDR3 is as TCRdb lists it. The chain links TRBV6-2 or TRBV6-3 to TRBJ1-2; the table assigns TRBD1, which was not confirmed against the DNA. With termini counted, the CDR3 has 11 amino acids. CDR1 MNHEY and CDR2 SVGEGT come from the germline V gene. The CDR3 sequence: CASSYGPSIMI.

The rearrangement uses TRBV19 and TRBJ2-1; 7 positions agree with TRBD2. The J segment lost 4 bases and the V segment lost 1 base, leaving 7 bases of the junction unmatched. The CDR3 is 16 amino acids. CDR1 is LNHDA and CDR2 is SQIVND in the germline V gene (reference sequence). This CDR3 reads CASSIVSGAQYNEQFF. CDR3 DNA: TGTGCCAGTAGTATAGTGAGCGGGGCTCAATACAATGAGCAGTTCTTC.

This chain links TRBV2 with TRBJ2-1, with D perhaps TRBD1 (6 bases). Germline CDR1 SNHLY, CDR2 FYNNEI. The CDR3 totals 13 residues. With 10 bases removed from V and 5 bases from J, the gap between germline ends came to 15 bases. The chain's CDR3 is CAILTGRDNEQFF. As DNA, the CDR3 is TGTGCCATTCTGACAGGACGGGACAATGAGCAGTTCTTC.

The V and J genes are TRBV7-2 and TRBJ2-5, with a weak D call TRBD1 (6 bases). V was cut by 7 bases and J by 4 bases, with 16 bases left in between. The germline gives CDR1 SGHTA, CDR2 FQGNSA. This CDR3 spans 14 amino acids. CDR3 nucleotides: TGTGCCAGCATCCCAGGTGGGGGCGGAGAGACCCAGTACTTC. Its translation is CASIPGGGGETQYF.

The rearrangement uses TRBV4-3 and TRBJ2-1, with 7 bases matching TRBD1. Germline loops: CDR1 LGHNA, CDR2 YSLEER. This CDR3 region has 15 residues. The J segment lost 3 bases and the V segment lost 0 bases, leaving 2 bases of the junction unmatched. The CDR3 DNA reads as TGCGCCAGCAGCCAAGATGGGGACAGCTACAATGAGCAGTTCTTC. Residues: CASSQDGDSYNEQFF.

This chain uses TRBV27 with TRBJ1-1, with 8 bases lining up with TRBD1. J lost 4 bases, V lost 5 bases, and 6 bases had no gene match. Germline V lookup: CDR1 MNHEY, CDR2 SMNVEV (reference sequence). CDR3 length equals 14 residues. Here the CDR3 reads CASSRQGSFTEAFF. The CDR3 DNA follows: TGTGCCAGCAGTAGACAGGGGAGTTTCACTGAAGCTTTCTTT.

The chain links TRBV5-8 to TRBJ2-2; D is undetermined. Trimming stripped 5 bases from V and 3 bases from J, with 11 bases between. In germline, CDR1 is SGHTS, CDR2 YDEGEE. The CDR3 has 14 amino acids. The CDR3: CASRSGRHTGELFF. In DNA form, the CDR3 reads TGTGCCAGCAGATCTGGCAGGCACACCGGGGAGCTGTTTTTT.

The chain joins TRBV7-3 to TRBJ1-2; 7 nucleotides align to TRBD1. The CDR3 spans 13 residues. Per germline, CDR1 SGHTA and CDR2 FQGTGA. V was clipped by 5 bases and J by 8 bases; unmatched bases: 8. The CDR3 bases are TGTGCCAGCAGCACCGGGACAGCCGCGGGCTACACCTTC. Residues: CASSTGTAAGYTF.

This clone was recorded only once. This chain links TRBV5-1 with TRBJ2-5; 9 bases align to TRBD2. Germline values: CDR1 SGHRS, CDR2 YFSETQ. V lost 0 bases to trimming and J lost 6 bases; unmatched junction nucleotides: 12. The CDR3 has 17 amino acids. DNA of the CDR3: TGCGCCAGCAGCTTGGTTCCAGTAGTAGCGGGAGAAAAGACCCAGTACTTC. Residues: CASSLVPVVAGEKTQYF.

The chain links TRBV27 to TRBJ2-3; 7 nucleotides align to TRBD2. V lost 6 bases to trimming and J lost 2 bases; unmatched junction nucleotides: 20. The germline gives CDR1 MNHEY, CDR2 SMNVEV (reference sequence). CDR3 length: 19 residues. The CDR3: CASRKYGVGLGLPTDTQYF. The CDR3 region has the DNA TGTGCCAGCAGAAAATACGGGGTTGGTTTGGGACTACCCACAGATACGCAGTATTTT.

The CDR3 region is CATSVGGTYGYTF. CDR3 in DNA: TGTGCCACCAGTGTGGGGGGAACTTATGGCTACACCTTC. V is TRBV24-1 and J is TRBJ1-2; the D gene is possibly TRBD1 (5 bases). CDR3 length: 13 residues. Trimming shortened V by 5 bases and J by 5 bases, and 11 bases separated the two germline ends. Germline-derived CDR1 and CDR2 are KGHDR and SFDVKD.

This clone was counted a single time. The chain couples TRBV11-2 to TRBJ2-7; TRBD1 is a possible D gene (5 bases). Trimming shortened V by 0 bases and J by 1 base, and 10 bases separated the two germline ends. The length of the CDR3 is 15 residues. Germline V gene data show CDR1 as SGHAT and CDR2 as FQNNGV. Written as DNA, the CDR3 is TGTGCCAGCAGCTTAGAAGGGGCCTCATCCTACGAGCAGTACTTC. This gives the protein CASSLEGASSYEQYF. Using reference TRBV11-2 and TRBJ2-7 for the parts outside the CDR3, the full variable domain is EAGVAQSPRYKIIEKRQSVAFWCNPISGHATLYWYQQILGQGPKLLIQFQNNGVVDDSQLPKDRFSAERLKGVDSTLKIQPAKLEDSAVYLCASSLEGASSYEQYFGPGTRLTVT.

The chain carries TRBV6-6 and TRBJ1-2, with D uncertain. This CDR3 has 14 residues. With 7 bases removed from V and 1 base from J, the gap between germline ends came to 13 bases. Germline assignment: CDR1 MNHNY and CDR2 SVGAGI (reference sequence). The CDR3 loop reads CASMQNQNNYGYTF. The CDR3 DNA sequence: TGTGCCAGCATGCAGAACCAGAATAACTATGGCTACACCTTC.

V gene TRBV7-9 combines with J gene TRBJ1-1; 8 bases fit TRBD1. The CDR3 spans 16 residues. Germline V lookup: CDR1 SEHNR, CDR2 FQNEAQ (reference sequence). With 5 bases clipped from V and 5 bases from J, the junction kept 13 bases outside the gene matches. The CDR3 bases are TGTGCCAGCAGCCCCCGGGACAGGTTTTTGGGAACTGAAGCTTTCTTT. Its protein is CASSPRDRFLGTEAFF.

This chain links TRBV11-2 with TRBJ2-1; D perhaps matches TRBD2 (6 bases). The CDR3 covers 14 residues. Germline V gene lookup returns CDR1 SGHAT and CDR2 FQNNGV. V dropped 5 bases and J dropped 4 bases, with 12 bases sitting between them. The CDR3 region has the DNA TGTGCCAGCAGCCCCTCGGCGGGGTACAATGAGCAGTTCTTC. Amino acid sequence: CASSPSAGYNEQFF.

This rearrangement joins TRBV11-1 to TRBJ1-1; TRBD1 aligns across 10 bases. The CDR3 is made up of 13 amino acids. Germline CDR1 and CDR2: SGHAT and FQDESV (reference sequence). Trimming cost V 2 bases and J 11 bases; bases outside gene matches: 5. This CDR3 reads CASSLRDRGSAFF. The CDR3 DNA reads TGTGCCAGCAGCTTAAGGGACAGGGGATCTGCTTTCTTT.

The table lists this clone with a count of one. The V call is TRBV5-4, the J call TRBJ2-7; 8 positions agree with TRBD1. The V and J ends lost 2 bases and 2 bases, in that order; junction bases with no gene match: 0. The CDR3 sequence is 13 residues long. The germline V gene encodes CDR1 SGHNT and CDR2 YYREEE (reference sequence). CDR3 region: CASSLQGAYEQYF. CDR3 DNA: TGTGCCAGCAGCTTACAGGGGGCCTACGAGCAGTACTTC. The full variable domain, with the rest looked up from reference TRBV5-4 and TRBJ2-7, is ETGVTQSPTHLIKTRGQQVTLRCSSQSGHNTVSWYQQALGQGPQFIFQYYREEENGRGNFPPRFSGLQFPNYSSELNVNALELDDSALYLCASSLQGAYEQYFGPGTRLTVT.

V is TRBV28 and J is TRBJ2-2, with TRBD1 matching 7 bases. The V gene end was trimmed by 6 bases and the J gene end by 1 base; junction bases not matched to a gene: 5. Germline V gives CDR1 MDHEN, CDR2 SYDVKM. CDR3 length: 15 residues. For the CDR3, the DNA is TGTGCCAGCAGCCCCGACAGGGAGAACACCGGGGAGCTGTTTTTT. This translates into CASSPDRENTGELFF.

This sequence joins TRBV2 and TRBJ1-2; perhaps TRBD1 as D (6 bases). There are 11 residues in the CDR3. The ends were cut back, 6 bases at V and 12 bases at J, with 14 bases in the middle. The germline CDR1 and CDR2 sequences are SNHLY and FYNNEI. The CDR3, as DNA: TGTGCCAGCAGACAAGGACAGAGTGACACCTTC. Its translation is CASRQGQSDTF.

This chain joins TRBV9 and TRBJ2-7; 9 bases fit TRBD1. This CDR3 comprises 16 residues. Germline CDR1 SGDLS, CDR2 YYNGEE. The V and J ends lost 6 bases and 4 bases, in that order; junction bases with no gene match: 14. CDR3 region: CASIQSGTGKLYEQYF. The CDR3 DNA follows: TGTGCCAGCATTCAAAGCGGGACAGGGAAACTATACGAGCAGTACTTC.

J is TRBJ1-1 and V is TRBV29-1; D remains ambiguous. In germline, CDR1 is SQVTM, CDR2 ANQGSEA. The CDR3 totals 15 residues. V was cut by 6 bases and J by 1 base, with 18 bases left in between. CDR3 protein: CSVREQSPRNTEAFF. The CDR3 DNA follows: TGCAGCGTACGGGAGCAAAGTCCCCGGAACACTGAAGCTTTCTTT.

This clone was detected only once. The chain combines TRBV7-2 with TRBJ1-2; D might be TRBD1 (6 bases). The CDR3 is 13 residues long. V lost 5 bases, J lost 7 bases, and 14 bases lay in between. Germline loops: CDR1 SGHTA, CDR2 FQGNSA. CDR3 bases: TGTGCCAGCAGCCCGAGCGGGGGCCTTGGCTACACCTTC. Amino acids: CASSPSGGLGYTF. The full variable domain, rest sourced from reference TRBV7-2 and TRBJ1-2, is GAGVSQSPSNKVTEKGKDVELRCDPISGHTALYWYRQSLGQGLEFLIYFQGNSAPDKSGLPSDRFSAERTGGSVSTLTIQRTQQEDSAVYLCASSPSGGLGYTFGSGTRLTVV.

The V and J genes are TRBV7-2 and TRBJ2-3; D is unresolved. This CDR3 has 14 residues. Germline V gene data show CDR1 as SGHTA and CDR2 as FQGNSA. V lost 4 bases and J 3 bases, leaving 11 bases between the germline ends. The CDR3 sequence is CASSSNILTDTQYF. The CDR3 DNA follows: TGTGCCAGCAGCTCCAACATCCTTACAGATACGCAGTATTTT.